The TCR beta chain described here comes from a study of shared clonotypes between healthy human individuals. Repertoires were generated with immunoSEQ multiplex PCR, while TCRdb's copy carries only in-frame clones and drops some. The sample lists roughly 650,000 clones; about 95% were seen once. The naive CD8 subset, CD45RO-negative cells positively selected for CCR7, excluded terminally differentiated effector memory CD45RA+ cells. Study outcomes and limitations: Some clonotypes were shared by all four sorted-subset donors, while others were not shared. The non-shared ones had lower generation probabilities than the shared ones. Clonotypes that were shared across a handful of donors made up around 4.6% of naive CD4 clonotypes.

Comment on this clone: The antigen is undetermined.

The V segment lost 2 bases and the J segment 0 bases; nucleotides outside the gene matches: 4. This CDR3 region has 17 residues. From germline, CDR1 is MNHNS and CDR2 SASEGT. The sequence derives from a woman aged 25 to 45 in good health. Material: naive CD8+ T cells sorted from blood. The rearrangement uses TRBV6-1 and TRBJ1-3, with 10 nucleotides matching TRBD1. In DNA, the CDR3 is TGTGCCAGCAGTGAAAGGACAGGGGGGAGCTCTGGAAACACCATATATTTT. Amino acid sequence: CASSERTGGSSGNTIYF.